The present T cell receptor (beta chain) was sequenced within a study of vaccination and CD4 T cells after COVID-19 (dated by TCRdb to the early 2020s). For the study in its entirety: Every convalescent patient had a positive nasal swab PCR test for SARS-CoV-2, with mild disease in roughly nine patients and severe disease in one. The convalescent cohort comprised six males and four females, including two Hispanic individuals, seven Caucasians, two Asians and one multiracial person. Participants got two doses of the Pfizer-BioNTech BNT162b2 vaccine (n=8) or two doses of the Moderna mRNA-1273 vaccine (n=2). Post-COVID blood samples from convalescent patients were collected a median of around 110 days after diagnosis, with a range of 35 to 161 days. The time from the second vaccine dose to post-vaccine blood sampling had a median of 72 days and ranged from 14 to 241 days. For stimulating the cultures, overlapping spike peptide pools were used, derived from SARS-CoV-2 as well as from the common cold coronaviruses HCoV-NL63, HCoV-OC43 and HCoV-229E. As controls, cultures received a CEFX viral epitope pool (the positive control), an HIV-1 Nef peptide pool (the negative control), or no peptide at all. The spike-specific CD4+ TCR repertoire was compared before and after mRNA vaccination in approximately ten COVID-19 convalescent patients and a handful of infection-naive healthy vaccine recipients.

This clonotype was seen a handful of times. No cognate antigen has been identified for it. No much larger clonotype is one base removed from it; base qualities were not supplied. Libraries were prepared through PCR. TCR sequencing of DNA from cultured CD4+ T cells used the Oncomine TCR Beta short-read assay at the Johns Hopkins FTIC core. The QIAamp micro DNA kit was used to extract genomic DNA from the cultured CD4+ T cells. Oncomine TCR Beta libraries from cultured CD4+ T cells were pooled with unique dual indexes and sequenced on an Illumina iSeq 100. As for how the authors treated the data: Non-productive sequences were filtered out, and CDR3s that did not start with C, did not end with F or W, or were shorter than 7 amino acids were discarded. The MANAFEST web application was used to identify antigen-specific clonotypes by comparing peptide-stimulated wells against reference wells and other culture wells. Positive clones required FDR below 0.05, an odds ratio above 5, and productive frequency above 0.1% in at least two of three replicate wells. Cross-reactive clonotypes were defined as significantly expanded in both SARS-CoV-2 spike wells and at least one common cold coronavirus spike condition. Similarity between CDR3 sequences was evaluated in R version 3.6.1 using Levenshtein distances (stringdist) and unrooted phylogenetic trees (ape). The public reads were reanalyzed by TCRdb: fastp trimming at Q25, MiXCR alignment, in-frame beta chains only. CDR3 protein duplicates are merged, each entry listing the most common genes and DNA. The V and J calls, along with clone size, are taken from TCRdb and not from the paper's own processing. The sample has approximately 9,400 distinct CDR3 sequences on record, over 25% of them singletons. The top ten hold about 15% of the sample.

What the treatment or condition label conveys for this sample: approximately 11-day PBMC culture with coronavirus spike peptide pools or control peptides (ViraFEST assay). To expand antigen-specific T cells with peptide pools and then pick out the expanded clonotypes through TCR sequencing, the study relied on the ViraFEST assay. Positive SARS-CoV-2 PCR tests in the convalescent patients dated from March to December 2020, before Alpha, Beta and Delta variants emerged in the United States. Each well held two million PBMCs cultured with roughly 10 ug/ml peptide pools in IMDM containing approximately 5% human AB serum and roughly 9.3 IU/ml IL-2. Half of the culture medium was replaced with fresh IL-2-containing medium on days 3 and 7. CD4+ T cells were isolated after roughly 9 days of culture through negative selection using the EasySep CD4+ T cell isolation kit. Ficoll-Paque Plus gradient centrifugation was used to isolate PBMCs from whole blood, and the isolated PBMCs were then either used fresh or cryopreserved at -140C. Each culture condition was generally run in triplicate wells.

Here is what the overall study found, with its caveats: In convalescent patients, nearly all vaccine-specific clones (304 of 307) were found to be mono-reactive for SARS-CoV-2 spike rather than cross-reactive with common cold coronaviruses. Among convalescent patients, a median about 90% of the SARS-CoV-2-reactive clones seen after vaccination appeared only after vaccination, which suggests priming specific to the vaccine. Although the median number of SARS-CoV-2-reactive clonotypes went up from roughly 23 after infection to about 38 after vaccination, the increase was not significant. Only a relatively small number of convalescent patients were included in the study, and early timepoints following natural infection were not analyzed.

Looking up the germline V gene (reference sequence) yields CDR1 LNHDA and CDR2 SQIVND. V is pared back by 3 bases and J by 4 bases, with 14 bases lying between the germline termini. From the cysteine up to the phenylalanine, the CDR3 has a length of 15 residues. The only DNA kept is the CDR3, 45 bases in frame from the first base. This specimen was CD4+ T cells from blood, cultured in vitro, taken after SARS-CoV-2 vaccination. The chain joins TRBV19 to TRBJ2-3; the D gene is perhaps TRBD1 or TRBD2, each of them matching over 5 bases. The receptor comes from a human donor who had recovered from COVID-19. The CDR3 amino acid sequence is: CASSMSRDPSDTQYF. The sequence in DNA is TGTGCCAGTAGTATGAGCCGGGACCCCTCAGATACGCAGTATTTT.